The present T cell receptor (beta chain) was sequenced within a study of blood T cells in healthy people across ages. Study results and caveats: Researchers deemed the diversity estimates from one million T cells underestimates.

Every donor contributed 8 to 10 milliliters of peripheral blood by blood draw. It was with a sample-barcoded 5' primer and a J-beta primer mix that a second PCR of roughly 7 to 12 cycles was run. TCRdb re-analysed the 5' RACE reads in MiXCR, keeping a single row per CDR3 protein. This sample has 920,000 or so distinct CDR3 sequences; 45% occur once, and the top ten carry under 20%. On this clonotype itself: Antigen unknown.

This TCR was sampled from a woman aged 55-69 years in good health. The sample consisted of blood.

The CDR3 here is CASSPIQGPNTEAFF. DNA of the CDR3: TGTGCCAGCAGTCCCATACAGGGGCCGAACACTGAAGCTTTCTTT. This rearrangement joins TRBV27 to TRBJ1-1; TRBD1 matches at 7 bases. J was trimmed by 1 base and V by 5 bases; bases with no gene match: 7. The germline V gene has CDR1 MNHEY and CDR2 SMNVEV (reference sequence). The CDR3 consists of 15 residues.